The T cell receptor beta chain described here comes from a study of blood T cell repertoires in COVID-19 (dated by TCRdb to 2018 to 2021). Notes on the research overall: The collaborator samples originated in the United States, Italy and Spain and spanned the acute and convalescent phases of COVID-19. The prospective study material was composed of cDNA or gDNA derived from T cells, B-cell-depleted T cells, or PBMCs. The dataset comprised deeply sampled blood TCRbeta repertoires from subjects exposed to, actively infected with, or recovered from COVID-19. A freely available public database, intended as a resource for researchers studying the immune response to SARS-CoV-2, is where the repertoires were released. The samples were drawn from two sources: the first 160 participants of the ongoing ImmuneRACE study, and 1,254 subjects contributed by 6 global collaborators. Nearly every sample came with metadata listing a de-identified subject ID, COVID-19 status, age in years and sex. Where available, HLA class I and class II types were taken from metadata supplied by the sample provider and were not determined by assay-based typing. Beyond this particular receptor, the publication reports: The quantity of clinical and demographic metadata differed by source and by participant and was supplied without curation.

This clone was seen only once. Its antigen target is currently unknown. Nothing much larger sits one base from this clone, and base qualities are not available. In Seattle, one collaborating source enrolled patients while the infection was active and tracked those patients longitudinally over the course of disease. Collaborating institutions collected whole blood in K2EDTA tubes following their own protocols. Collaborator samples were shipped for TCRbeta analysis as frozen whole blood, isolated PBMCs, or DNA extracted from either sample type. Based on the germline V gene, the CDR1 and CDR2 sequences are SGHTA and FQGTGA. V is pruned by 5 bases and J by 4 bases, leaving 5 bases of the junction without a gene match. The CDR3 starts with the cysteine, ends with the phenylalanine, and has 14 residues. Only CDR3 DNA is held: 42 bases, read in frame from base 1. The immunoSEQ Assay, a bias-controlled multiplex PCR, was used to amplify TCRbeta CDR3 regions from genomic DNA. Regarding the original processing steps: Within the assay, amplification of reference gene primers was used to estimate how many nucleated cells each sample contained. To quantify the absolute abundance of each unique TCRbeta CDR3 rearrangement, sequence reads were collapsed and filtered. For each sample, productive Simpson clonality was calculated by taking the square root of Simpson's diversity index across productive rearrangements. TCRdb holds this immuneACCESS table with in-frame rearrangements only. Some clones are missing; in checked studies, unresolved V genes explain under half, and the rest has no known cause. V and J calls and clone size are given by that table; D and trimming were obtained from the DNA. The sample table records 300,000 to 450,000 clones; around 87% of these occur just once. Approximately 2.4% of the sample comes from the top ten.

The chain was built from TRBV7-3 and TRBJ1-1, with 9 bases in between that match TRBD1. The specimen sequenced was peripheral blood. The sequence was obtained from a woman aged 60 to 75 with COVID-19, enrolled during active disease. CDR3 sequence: CASSPDRGGTEAFF. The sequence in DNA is TGTGCCAGCAGCCCTGACAGGGGGGGCACTGAAGCTTTCTTT. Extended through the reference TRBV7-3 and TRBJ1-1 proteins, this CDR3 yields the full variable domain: GAGVSQTPSNKVTEKGKYVELRCDPISGHTALYWYRQSLGQGPEFLIYFQGTGAADDSGLPNDRFFAVRPEGSVSTLKIQRTERGDSAVYLCASSPDRGGTEAFFGQGTRLTVV.